The 16 T cell receptor beta chains in this list originate from one sample, sequenced in a study of cytomegalovirus exposure and HLA in healthy donors (dated by TCRdb to 2015 to 2018). To prepare the library, the immunoSEQ multiplex PCR assay was applied. For the multiplex PCR, a mixture combining 60 forward primers for TCR Vbeta segments and 13 reverse primers for TCR Jbeta segments was used. This immuneACCESS table, as held by TCRdb, lists in-frame sequences with V and J called but not all clones. Of the missing ones, under half trace to an unresolved V gene in checked studies; the others have no known cause. This sample lists some 130,000 clones; 79% were detected once. The top ten constitute around 7% of the sample. The sequencing sample was made of PBMCs. Receptors originate from a man aged 35 to 55 in good health and CMV-seropositive.

The CDR3 protein is CASKTDRGRTEAFF. DNA for the CDR3: TGTGCCAGCAAAACGGACAGGGGGCGGACTGAAGCTTTCTTT. The rearrangement joins TRBV27 to TRBJ1-1; 11 bases align to TRBD1. The CDR3 contains 14 residues. V shed 7 bases, J shed 5 bases, and the junction held 6 bases outside the gene matches. CDR1 is MNHEY and CDR2 is SMNVEV in the germline V gene (reference sequence).

The gene calls are TRBV29-1 and TRBJ1-1; D remains unclear. V lost 8 bases to trimming and J lost 0 bases, with 10 bases between them. This CDR3 contains 12 residues. The germline V gene encodes CDR1 SQVTM and CDR2 ANQGSEA. Here the CDR3 reads CSPRLLNTEAFF. CDR3 coding DNA: TGCAGCCCTAGACTGTTGAACACTGAAGCTTTCTTT. Variable domain in full (rest from reference TRBV29-1 and TRBJ1-1): SAVISQKPSRDICQRGTSLTIQCQVDSQVTMMFWYRQQPGQSLTLIATANQGSEATYESGFVIDKFPISRPNLTFSTLTVSNMSPEDSSIYLCSPRLLNTEAFFGQGTRLTVV.

This clone was observed a handful of times. V usage is TRBV15 and J usage is TRBJ2-2, with 12 bases lining up with TRBD2. V shed 1 base and J 0 bases; nucleotides not matched to a gene: 0. The CDR3 is 17 residues long. Per germline, CDR1 LNHNV and CDR2 YYDKDF (reference sequence). The CDR3 DNA follows: TGTGCCACCAGCAGAGGGACTAGCGGGGCGAACACCGGGGAGCTGTTTTTT. Translated: CATSRGTSGANTGELFF.

This clone was seen a handful of times. The genes are TRBV15 and TRBJ2-1, with D hard to call. The V end was cut by 5 bases, the J end by 9 bases, with 11 bases between. The CDR3 extends over 12 amino acids. Germline loops: CDR1 LNHNV, CDR2 YYDKDF (reference sequence). CDR3 protein: CATSLLTLEQFF. In DNA form, the CDR3 reads TGTGCCACCAGCTTGTTGACACTTGAGCAGTTCTTC.

This clone showed up just a few times. This chain links TRBV7-9 with TRBJ1-1, with 8 bases lining up with TRBD1. V was clipped by 5 bases and J by 0 bases; unmatched bases: 5. The CDR3 is 15 residues long. CDR1 is SEHNR and CDR2 is FQNEAQ in the germline V gene (reference sequence). The CDR3 DNA follows: TGTGCCAGCAGCGACTGGGACAGGATGAACACTGAAGCTTTCTTT. The encoded protein is CASSDWDRMNTEAFF.

This clone was detected only a few times. The chain couples TRBV4-2 to TRBJ2-5; 12 bases line up with TRBD2. This CDR3 has 16 residues. CDR1 is LGHNA and CDR2 is YNFKEQ in the germline V gene. V dropped 3 bases and J dropped 1; count of bases not matched to a gene: 3. The CDR3: CASSQGTSGRQETQYF. CDR3 nucleotide sequence: TGTGCCAGCAGCCAGGGGACTAGCGGGCGCCAAGAGACCCAGTACTTC.

The chain uses TRBV19 and TRBJ1-5; D may be TRBD1 (6 bases). Trimming cost V 6 bases and J 6 bases, with 15 bases left between them. The CDR3 totals 14 residues. In germline, CDR1 is LNHDA, CDR2 SQIVND (reference sequence). The CDR3 region has the DNA TGTGCCAGTAGCCAAACAGGGATGGGTCAGCCCCAGCATTTT. Residues: CASSQTGMGQPQHF.

This chain links TRBV11-3 with TRBJ2-7; D may be TRBD1 (6 bases). V was trimmed by 1 base and J by 5 bases, leaving 12 bases between them. This CDR3 spans 14 amino acids. From germline, CDR1 is SGHNT and CDR2 YENEEA. The CDR3 coding sequence is TGTGCCAGCAGCTTAGGACAGGCCTCGGACGAGCAGTACTTC. Translated, it gives CASSLGQASDEQYF.

The count of this clone is one. The chain has TRBV6-5 and TRBJ2-1; D might be TRBD2 (6 bases). Per the germline V gene, CDR1 is MNHEY and CDR2 is SVGAGI. CDR3 length: 14 amino acids. With 5 bases removed from V and 5 bases from J, the gap between germline ends came to 13 bases. CDR3: CASSLGTLNNEQFF. CDR3 nucleotide sequence: TGTGCCAGCAGTCTGGGGACTCTAAACAATGAGCAGTTCTTC.

The chain combines TRBV7-8 with TRBJ2-2, with 9 bases that match TRBD2. Looked up from germline, CDR1 is SGHVS and CDR2 is FQNEAQ. This CDR3 is 19 amino acids long. Trimming took 5 bases from V and 0 from J; bases not matched to a gene: 13. CDR3 in amino acids: CASSPVGLAGAPNTGELFF. CDR3 DNA sequence: TGTGCCAGCAGCCCGGTGGGGTTAGCGGGAGCACCGAACACCGGGGAGCTGTTTTTT.

Concerning this clone: The germline gene is not matched at one end of the junction; a read error may be the cause. This chain uses TRBV5-1 with TRBJ2-3; D is undetermined. Germline lookup yields CDR1 SGHRS and CDR2 YFSETQ. This CDR3 is built from 15 residues. The CDR3 DNA reads as TGCGCTAGCAGCTTGTATCAGTTACGTACAGATACGCAGTATTTT. Amino acids: CASSLYQLRTDTQYF.

The chain links TRBV6-1 to TRBJ2-2, with 7 bases that match TRBD1. J was trimmed by 1 base and V by 6 bases; bases with no gene match: 5. The CDR3 covers 15 residues. Looked up from germline, CDR1 is MNHNS and CDR2 is SASEGT. The CDR3 sequence is CASSGTVLNTGELFF. The CDR3, as DNA: TGTGCCAGCAGCGGGACAGTACTGAACACCGGGGAGCTGTTTTTT.

This clone has just a few counts. The chain has TRBV6-6 and TRBJ1-1; 10 nucleotides line up with TRBD1. CDR1 MNHNY and CDR2 SVGAGI come from the germline V gene (reference sequence). The CDR3 length is 13 residues. J was trimmed by 10 bases and V by 2 bases; bases with no gene match: 4. The CDR3 reads CASSYRGQGLAFF. The CDR3 DNA follows: TGTGCCAGCAGTTACCGGGGACAGGGGTTAGCTTTCTTT.

The CDR3 sequence: CASSLGTGAAKNIQYF. CDR3 coding DNA: TGCGCCAGCAGCTTAGGGACAGGAGCAGCCAAAAACATTCAGTACTTC. The chain employs TRBV5-1 and TRBJ2-4; 8 nucleotides agree with TRBD1. Germline CDR1 reads SGHRS; CDR2 reads YFSETQ. This CDR3 is 16 amino acids long. Losses at the gene ends were 2 bases for V and 0 bases for J; bases not matched to a gene: 4.

The genes are TRBV9 and TRBJ1-2; 7 bases match TRBD1. This CDR3 has 15 amino acids. The germline V gene has CDR1 SGDLS and CDR2 YYNGEE. V shed 1 base, J shed 4 bases, and the junction held 7 bases outside the gene matches. CDR3 nucleotide sequence: TGTGCCAGCAGCGTATTGCAGGGGGTGGGCTATGGCTACACCTTC. Protein product: CASSVLQGVGYGYTF.

The chain couples TRBV10-1 to TRBJ2-7; D not resolved. V gave up 7 bases and J gave up 1 base, with 17 bases separating them. This CDR3 has 15 residues. Looked up from germline, CDR1 is WNHNN and CDR2 is SYGVQD (reference sequence). CDR3 in DNA: TGCGCCAGCACCACCCTGGGCCTTAATTCCTACGAGCAGTACTTC. It encodes CASTTLGLNSYEQYF.